The TCR beta chain described here comes from a study of beta chain features in type 1 diabetes. Germline CDR1 SGHDN, CDR2 FVKESK. V was trimmed by 6 bases and J by 1 base, leaving 19 bases between them. This CDR3 is built from 17 residues. This clone was seen a few times. Its antigen is still unknown. cDNA synthesis used the whole RNA isolate, giving expressed TCRB sequences. The repertoire was sequenced with immunoSEQ multiplex PCR; TCRdb's copy has only in-frame clones and lacks some. Altogether fewer than 500,000 clones are present, approximately 14% being singletons, with the ten largest covering approximately 0.038%. Findings of the study overall: The study found fewer insertions and more deletions at VDJ junctions in type 1 diabetes patients.

The source is a young man in good health. The source material was naive CD4+ T cells from blood. V gene TRBV14 combines with J gene TRBJ2-4; D not resolved. The DNA for the CDR3 is TGTGCCAGCAGTCCTATATGGGATGGTGAGGCCAAAAACATTCAGTACTTC. It translates to CASSPIWDGEAKNIQYF.